A selection of T cell receptor beta chains follows, all from one sample in a study of blood T cell repertoires in COVID-19. Sequenced by immunoSEQ multiplex PCR; TCRdb stores in-frame clones only, minus some. The sample has around 100,000 clones, roughly nine tenths seen once. Input material: peripheral blood. The receptors stem from a man aged 50 or older with active COVID-19. CDR3s include the opening cysteine and the closing phenylalanine or tryptophan. The D gene is left open where the match is weak. Only some rows state a clone size, as once, few, many or a class for expanded clones.

>TRBV19|TRBD2|few
CASFGGAGNEQFF
>TRBV11-3|.|.
CASSLDRGNNGELFF
>TRBV19|.|.
CASGTGRVTEAFF
>TRBV9|.|.
CASGLMGSGANVLTF
>TRBV2|.|.
CASNPQASYNSPLHF
>TRBV5-1|.|.
CASSLEGDNEQFF
>TRBV7-9|.|.
CASSLDQVYGYTF
>TRBV9|TRBD1|.
CASSVTGGERETQYF
>TRBV6-5|TRBD1|.
CASQGTVQETQYF
>TRBV2|TRBD1|.
CASSQGENTEAFF
>TRBV5-4|.|.
CASSHKTVHEQFF
>TRBV5-1|.|.
CASSLVQGGGSYEQYF
>TRBV11-2|.|once
CASSPWAPMIYEQYF
>TRBV19|.|.
CASSPRGSYEQYF
>TRBV5-6|TRBD2|.
CASSLSSGGPSSTDTQYF
>TRBV6-5|TRBD1|once
CASSNYQGAEAFF
>TRBV5-6|.|.
CASSPGTLRTDTQYF
>TRBV2|.|.
CASSEGSGSGTGELFF
>TRBV6-1|.|.
CASSETLSTEAFF
>TRBV7-9|.|.
CASSLNYLSGNTIYF
>TRBV7-9|TRBD2|.
CASSGSGRVYNEQFF
>TRBV7-6|TRBD2|.
CASTQGLAGAGYEQYF
>TRBV25-1|.|.
CASSDYDRRGDYGYTF
>TRBV11-3|.|.
CASSPGEANTEAFF
>TRBV5-1|.|.
CASSTDGQSNQPQHF
>TRBV24-1|TRBD2|.
CATSDSVAGGLGDTQYF
>TRBV13|TRBD2|once
CASSSQTEMTSGGVSGANVLTF
>TRBV7-8|TRBD2|.
CASSPLSSGRAYNEQFF
>TRBV3-1/TRBV3-2|.|.
CASSLRGTENEQFF
>TRBV11-3|TRBD1|.
CASSQGRPGQRYTGELFF
>TRBV29-1|.|medium-sized
CSARDLGELFF
>TRBV15|.|.
CATSREGRQGGKLFF
>TRBV18|TRBD1|once
CASSHDKTGADQPQHF